These T cell receptor beta chains were read from a single sample in a study of blood T cell repertoires in COVID-19. TCRdb keeps only in-frame clones here, not all; method: immunoSEQ multiplex PCR. This table has about 91,000 clones, around 75% appearing once. The specimen sequenced was peripheral blood. The receptors originated from a man aged 65 to 85 with acute or convalescent COVID-19. The CDR3 runs from the conserved cysteine through the conserved F or W. A D gene is named only where the DNA matches it firmly. For some rows the clone size is stated as once, few or many, or as a class when expanded; others skip it.

V gene,clone size,J gene,D gene,CDR3 DNA,CDR3 protein
TRBV19,NA,TRBJ2-7,NA,TGTGCCAGTAGTATAGGTGGTCGGGGCTCCTACGAGCAGTACTTC,CASSIGGRGSYEQYF
TRBV10-3,few,TRBJ1-3,NA,TGTGCCATCAGTGATCCGGGCCGACAGAGCTCTGGAAACACCATATATTTT,CAISDPGRQSSGNTIYF
TRBV7-8,few,TRBJ1-6,TRBD1,TGTGCCAGCAGCCCCAGGACAGGGGGCGCCTATAATTCACCCCTCCACTTT,CASSPRTGGAYNSPLHF
TRBV6-5,NA,TRBJ2-3,TRBD1,TGTGCCAGCAGTTTGGGACAGGGGGCAGATACGCAGTATTTT,CASSLGQGADTQYF
TRBV5-1,NA,TRBJ2-1,TRBD1,TGCGCCAGCAGCTTGGAGGGGGCTGGCTACAATGAGCAGTTCTTC,CASSLEGAGYNEQFF
TRBV6-5,few,TRBJ2-1,NA,TGTGCCAGCAGTCTCAACAGGGTTGATGAGCAGTTCTTC,CASSLNRVDEQFF
TRBV19,NA,TRBJ2-1,NA,TGTGCCAGTAGTGACCGTGGCGGCAGGGGAGAGAGAAATGAGCAGTTCTTC,CASSDRGGRGERNEQFF
TRBV4-2,NA,TRBJ2-3,TRBD1,TGTGCCTCCTCCCGAGCTGAGACAGGGCCATCAGATACGCAGTATTTT,CASSRAETGPSDTQYF
TRBV6-5,NA,TRBJ2-5,NA,TGTGCCAGCAAGGAGGAGACCCAGTACTTC,CASKEETQYF
TRBV18,NA,TRBJ1-5,NA,TGTGCCAGCTCAGCAGGGGTGGGTGGCAATCAGCCCCAGCATTTT,CASSAGVGGNQPQHF
TRBV14,NA,TRBJ1-1,NA,TGTGCCAGCAGCCAGGTGAGGGACACTGAAGCTTTCTTT,CASSQVRDTEAFF
TRBV19,NA,TRBJ2-1,TRBD2,TGTGCCAGTAGTATCGAGGGACTAGCGCCAGGCTTCTACAATGAGCAGTTCTTC,CASSIEGLAPGFYNEQFF
TRBV9,NA,TRBJ1-4,TRBD1,TGTGCCAGCAGCTCGTGGACAGGGAGTACTGAAAAACTGTTTTTT,CASSSWTGSTEKLFF
TRBV14,NA,TRBJ1-4,NA,TGTGCCAGCAGCCAAAGTTGGCAGGGAGGCGAAAAACTGTTTTTT,CASSQSWQGGEKLFF
TRBV19,NA,TRBJ2-2,TRBD2,TGTGCCAGTAACGGCGCTAGCGGGAGGGCGAACACCGGGGAGCTGTTTTTT,CASNGASGRANTGELFF
TRBV6-6,NA,TRBJ1-1,NA,TGTGCCAGCAGTCCTGACATGAACACTGAAGCTTTCTTT,CASSPDMNTEAFF
TRBV18,NA,TRBJ1-4,TRBD1,TGTGCCAGCTCACCGAACAACCAGGGGGCAGGTCCTAATGAAAAACTGTTTTTT,CASSPNNQGAGPNEKLFF
TRBV5-4,NA,TRBJ1-5,TRBD1,TGTGCCAGCAGCTCGGGACAGGGAAGCAATCAGCCCCAGCATTTT,CASSSGQGSNQPQHF
TRBV7-2,once,TRBJ1-3,NA,TGTGCCAGCAGCTTGCTTACCGGGAGGCTAGGAAACACCATATATTTT,CASSLLTGRLGNTIYF
TRBV18,NA,TRBJ2-3,TRBD2,TGTGCCAGCTCACCGACTAGCGGGAAGGCAGATACGCAGTATTTT,CASSPTSGKADTQYF
TRBV9,few,TRBJ1-6,NA,TGTGCCAGCAGAGATGTAACAGGTAGAGGGGGTAATTCACCCCTCCACTTT,CASRDVTGRGGNSPLHF
TRBV4-2,once,TRBJ2-1,NA,TGTGCCAGCAGCCACAGGGGTGAGCAGTTCTTC,CASSHRGEQFF
TRBV4-3,NA,TRBJ2-2,NA,TGCGCCAGCAGCCAAGATGGGCGGGTCGGGGAGCTGTTTTTT,CASSQDGRVGELFF
TRBV2,few,TRBJ2-7,NA,TGTGCCAGCAGTGAAGCCCCTACGGAGCAGTACTTC,CASSEAPTEQYF
TRBV4-1,NA,TRBJ2-7,TRBD2,TGCGCCAGCAGCCAAGAGCGGGAGAACTACGAGCAGTACTTC,CASSQERENYEQYF
TRBV6-6,NA,TRBJ2-4,TRBD2,TGTGCCAGCAGTCTAGCGGGAGGGGGAGCCAAAAACATTCAGTACTTC,CASSLAGGGAKNIQYF
TRBV28,NA,TRBJ2-1,TRBD1,TGTGCCAGCAGTCAGGGACAGGGGGCTCATGAGCAGTTCTTC,CASSQGQGAHEQFF
TRBV27,NA,TRBJ1-4,NA,TGTGCCAGCAGTTTTGGGGGCGAGGAAAAACTGTTTTTT,CASSFGGEEKLFF
TRBV18,NA,TRBJ1-1,NA,TGTGCCAGCTCACCAGATAACATGAACACTGAAGCTTTCTTT,CASSPDNMNTEAFF
TRBV7-9,once,TRBJ2-7,NA,TGTGCCAGCAGCTTAGGGTCCCTAGCGGTAAGGGGGTCTACGAAGCAGTACTTC,CASSLGSLAVRGSTKQYF
TRBV18,NA,TRBJ2-7,TRBD2,TGTGCCAGCTCACCCTCTATAGCGGGAGAGTCCAACGAGCAGTACTTC,CASSPSIAGESNEQYF
TRBV7-2,NA,TRBJ2-1,NA,TGTGCCAGCAGCTTACAGGGCGCGTATCTTAATGAGCAGTTCTTC,CASSLQGAYLNEQFF
TRBV9,NA,TRBJ1-6,TRBD1,TGTGCCAGCAGCGTAGGGGACAGCTATAATTCACCCCTCCACTTT,CASSVGDSYNSPLHF
TRBV28,NA,TRBJ1-6,TRBD1,TGTGCCAGCAGTCCACCCTCAGGGGGGAATAATTCACCCCTCCACTTT,CASSPPSGGNNSPLHF
TRBV7-2,few,TRBJ2-5,TRBD2,TGTGCCAGCAGCTTAGGAGGGGTAGCGGGACAAGAGACCCAGTACTTC,CASSLGGVAGQETQYF
TRBV30,few,TRBJ1-2,NA,TGTGCCTGGAGCCGCGACAGGCCTTGGGGCTACACCTTC,CAWSRDRPWGYTF
TRBV18,few,TRBJ1-1,NA,TGTGCCAGCTCGCCGGGGAACCCCATGAACACTGAAGCTTTCTTT,CASSPGNPMNTEAFF